The present T cell receptor (beta chain) was sequenced within a study of blood T cell repertoires in COVID-19. Trimming took 4 bases from V and 11 from J, leaving 17 bases between them. Germline CDR1 SNHLY, CDR2 FYNNEI. This CDR3 is 14 amino acids long. Original handling: Nucleated cell counts were estimated from reference gene primer amplification. Measured with immunoSEQ multiplex PCR; TCRdb has only the in-frame clones, and not every one. V, J and clone size reflect that table, while D and trimming were determined from the DNA. The sample has 250,000 to 300,000 clones, roughly 88% seen once. The sample consisted of peripheral blood. The V call is TRBV2, the J call TRBJ1-4; D gene ambiguous. The receptor was derived from a woman aged 25-40 years with acute or convalescent COVID-19. DNA for the CDR3: TGTGCCAGCAGTGTAAGGACGGGAGTGGGCAAACTGTTTTTT. Its translation: CASSVRTGVGKLFF.